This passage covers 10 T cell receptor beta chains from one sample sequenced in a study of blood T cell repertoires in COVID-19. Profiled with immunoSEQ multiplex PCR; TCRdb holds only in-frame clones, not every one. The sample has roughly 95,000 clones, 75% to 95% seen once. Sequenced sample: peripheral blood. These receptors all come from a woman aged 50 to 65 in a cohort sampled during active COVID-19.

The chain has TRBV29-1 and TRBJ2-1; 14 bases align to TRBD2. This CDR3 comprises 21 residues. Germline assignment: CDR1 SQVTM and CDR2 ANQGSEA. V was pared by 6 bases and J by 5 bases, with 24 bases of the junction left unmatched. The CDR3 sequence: CSVEGAQVPGLAGETHNEQFF. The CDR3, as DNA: TGCAGCGTCGAGGGGGCCCAAGTCCCGGGACTAGCGGGAGAAACACACAATGAGCAGTTCTTC.

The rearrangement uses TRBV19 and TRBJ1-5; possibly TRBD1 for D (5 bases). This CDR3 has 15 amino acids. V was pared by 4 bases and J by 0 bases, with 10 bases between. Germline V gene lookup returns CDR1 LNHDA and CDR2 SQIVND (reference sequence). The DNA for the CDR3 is TGTGCCAGTAGTACGGGGGGTAATAGCAATCAGCCCCAGCATTTT. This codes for CASSTGGNSNQPQHF.

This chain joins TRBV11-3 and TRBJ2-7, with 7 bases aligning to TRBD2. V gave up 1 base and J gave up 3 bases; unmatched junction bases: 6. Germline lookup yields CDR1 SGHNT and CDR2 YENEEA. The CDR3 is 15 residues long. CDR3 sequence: CASSLGLAPYYEQYF. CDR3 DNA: TGTGCCAGCAGCTTAGGACTAGCACCTTACTACGAGCAGTACTTC.

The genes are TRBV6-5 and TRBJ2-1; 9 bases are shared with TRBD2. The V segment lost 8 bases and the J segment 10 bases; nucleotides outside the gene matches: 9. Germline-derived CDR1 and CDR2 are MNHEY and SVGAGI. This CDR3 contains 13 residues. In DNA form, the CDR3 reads TGTGCCAGCGTTGTAGCGGGAGTAAAGGAGCAGTTCTTC. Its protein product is CASVVAGVKEQFF.

For the CDR3, the DNA is TGTGCCAGCAGCCGAGATAATTCACCCCTCCACTTT. Translated, it gives CASSRDNSPLHF. The chain employs TRBV9 and TRBJ1-6; D is uncertain. Between the trimmed V and J ends, which lost 4 bases and 5 bases, there was a span of 4 bases. The CDR3 loop spans 12 amino acids. Germline V lookup: CDR1 SGDLS, CDR2 YYNGEE.

The DNA of the CDR3 is TGTGCCAGCAGTAATAACTCCTACGAGCAGTACTTC. Its translation is CASSNNSYEQYF. The chain has TRBV12-3 or TRBV12-4 and TRBJ2-7; D not resolved. The ends were cut back, 5 bases at V and 0 bases at J, with 5 bases in the middle. This CDR3 spans 12 amino acids.

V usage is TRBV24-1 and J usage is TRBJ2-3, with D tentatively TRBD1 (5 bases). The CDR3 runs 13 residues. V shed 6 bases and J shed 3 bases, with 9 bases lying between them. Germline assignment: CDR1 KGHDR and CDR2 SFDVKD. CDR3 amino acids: CATSIGATDTQYF. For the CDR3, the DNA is TGTGCCACCAGTATTGGGGCGACAGATACGCAGTATTTT.

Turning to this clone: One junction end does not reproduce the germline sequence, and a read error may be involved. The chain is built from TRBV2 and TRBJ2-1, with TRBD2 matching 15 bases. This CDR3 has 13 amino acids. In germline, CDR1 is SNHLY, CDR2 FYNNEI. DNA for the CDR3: TGTGCCAGCAGTGAACGAGGACTAGCGGGGGGGCTCTTC. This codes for CASSERGLAGGLF.

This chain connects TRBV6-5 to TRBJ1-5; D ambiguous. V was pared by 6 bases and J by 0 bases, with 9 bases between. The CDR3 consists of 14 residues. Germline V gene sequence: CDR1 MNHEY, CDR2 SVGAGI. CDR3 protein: CASSPSYSNQPQHF. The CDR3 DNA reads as TGTGCCAGCAGCCCCTCTTATAGCAATCAGCCCCAGCATTTT.

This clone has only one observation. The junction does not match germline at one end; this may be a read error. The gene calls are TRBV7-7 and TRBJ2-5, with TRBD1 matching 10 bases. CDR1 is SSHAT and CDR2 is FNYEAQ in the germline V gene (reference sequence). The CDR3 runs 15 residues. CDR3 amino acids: CASSSGTGDGETQYF. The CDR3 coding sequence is TGTGCTAGCAGCTCGGGGACAGGGGACGGAGAGACCCAGTACTTC.